Each of the 13 T cell receptor beta chains below was sequenced from the same sample in a study of cytomegalovirus exposure and HLA in healthy donors. The study ran its PCR with 60 Vbeta and 13 Jbeta primers. Sequencing used immunoSEQ multiplex PCR; TCRdb keeps in-frame clones, though not all of them. The sample holds about 50,000 clones, roughly four fifths seen once. The sample comprised PBMCs. These receptors all come from a boy between 5 and 17 years old in good health and CMV-seropositive.

This chain connects TRBV10-2 to TRBJ2-5; D is possibly TRBD1 (5 bases). This CDR3 is 16 amino acids long. V was clipped by 3 bases and J by 3 bases, with 17 bases between them. Germline V gives CDR1 WSHSY, CDR2 SAAADI. The CDR3 DNA is TGCGCCAGCAGTGATAGGGGTCCCCGAAACGAAGAGACCCAGTACTTC. It encodes CASSDRGPRNEETQYF.

The V and J genes are TRBV5-1 and TRBJ2-6; D not resolved. The CDR3 is made up of 15 amino acids. V lost 8 bases, J lost 0 bases, and 12 bases lay in between. Germline CDR1 and CDR2: SGHRS and YFSETQ. CDR3 in amino acids: CASCPFPSGANVLTF. CDR3 sequence (DNA): TGCGCCAGTTGTCCATTCCCCTCTGGGGCCAACGTCCTGACTTTC.

The V gene is TRBV11-3, the J gene TRBJ2-3; 13 bases align to TRBD2. Looked up from germline, CDR1 is SGHNT and CDR2 is YENEEA. V was clipped by 4 bases and J by 4 bases; unmatched bases: 5. CDR3 length equals 16 residues. In nucleotides, the CDR3 is TGTGCCAGCAGCTCACGACTAGCGGGGGGCCCAGATACGCAGTATTTT. This gives the protein CASSSRLAGGPDTQYF.

The gene calls are TRBV6-1 and TRBJ1-2, with D unclear. The CDR3 has 16 amino acids. Trimming took 0 bases from V and 7 from J, leaving 18 bases between them. Germline V gene sequence: CDR1 MNHNS, CDR2 SASEGT. This chain's CDR3 is CASSEARGGGLRGYTF. CDR3 bases: TGTGCCAGCAGTGAAGCGCGGGGAGGAGGGCTCCGTGGCTACACCTTC.

V and J are TRBV19 and TRBJ2-7, with D possibly matching TRBD2 (7 bases). The CDR3 has 14 amino acids. Germline V gene data show CDR1 as LNHDA and CDR2 as SQIVND (reference sequence). Trimming shortened V by 3 bases and J by 7 bases, and 16 bases separated the two germline ends. For the CDR3, the DNA is TGTGCCAGTAGTATCCAAGGGGGGGTTGGAGAGCAGTACTTC. Translating gives CASSIQGGVGEQYF. The variable domain in full, with the rest retrieved from reference TRBV19 and TRBJ2-7, is DGGITQSPKYLFRKEGQNVTLSCEQNLNHDAMYWYRQDPGQGLRLIYYSQIVNDFQKGDIAEGYSVSREKKESFPLTVTSAQKNPTAFYLCASSIQGGVGEQYFGPGTRLTVT.

In this sample, this clone turned up a few times. The chain employs TRBV6-1 and TRBJ2-7; D gene uncertain. The germline V and J ends were trimmed by 2 bases and 2 bases, with 4 bases remaining between them. This CDR3 is built from 12 residues. CDR1 and CDR2 from the germline V gene are MNHNS and SASEGT. In DNA form, the CDR3 reads TGTGCCAGCAGTGAATTTACCTACGAGCAGTACTTC. It codes for CASSEFTYEQYF.

This chain links TRBV5-1 with TRBJ1-1; D remains unclear. CDR3 length: 13 amino acids. V gave up 0 bases and J gave up 2 bases, with 5 bases separating them. Germline CDR1 SGHRS, CDR2 YFSETQ. CDR3 region: CASSLDTNTEAFF. The DNA for the CDR3 is TGCGCCAGCAGCTTGGACACAAACACTGAAGCTTTCTTT.

The V and J genes are TRBV6-5 and TRBJ1-5, with D possibly being TRBD1 (5 bases). With 7 bases removed from V and 3 bases from J, the gap between germline ends came to 16 bases. In germline, CDR1 is MNHEY, CDR2 SVGAGI. The CDR3 runs 15 residues. DNA for the CDR3: TGTGCCAGCACCCCCTCTTGGGGGGACAATCAGCCCCAGCATTTT. Translation: CASTPSWGDNQPQHF.

The J gene is TRBJ2-3, the V gene TRBV27; the match to TRBD2 covers 10 bases. The length of the CDR3 is 13 residues. The V and J ends lost 5 bases and 5 bases, in that order; junction bases with no gene match: 1. From germline, CDR1 is MNHEY and CDR2 SMNVEV (reference sequence). The CDR3 is CASSERGGDTQYF. The CDR3 nucleotides are TGTGCCAGCAGTGAGCGGGGGGGAGATACGCAGTATTTT.

The V and J genes are TRBV6-5 and TRBJ1-1; no firm D call. Germline V CDR1 and CDR2: MNHEY, SVGAGI. CDR3 size: 15 residues. Trimming took 2 bases from V and 8 from J, leaving 18 bases between them. The CDR3 here is CASSYGSSPWREAFF. CDR3 nucleotides: TGTGCCAGCAGTTACGGTTCGTCTCCTTGGAGAGAAGCTTTCTTT.

The chain links TRBV9 to TRBJ1-2; TRBD1 aligns across 10 bases. Trimming removed 4 bases from V and 8 bases from J; junction bases left unmatched: 5. This CDR3 is 13 amino acids long. Germline V gene data show CDR1 as SGDLS and CDR2 as YYNGEE. The CDR3 sequence: CASSSGQGGGYTF. For the CDR3, the DNA is TGTGCCAGCAGCTCCGGACAGGGGGGCGGCTACACCTTC.

The chain couples TRBV5-1 to TRBJ2-3; the D gene is possibly TRBD1 (5 bases). Germline V gives CDR1 SGHRS, CDR2 YFSETQ. CDR3 length: 15 amino acids. Trimming pared 0 bases from V and 4 bases from J, leaving 12 bases between. The CDR3 is CASSLVPRGSDTQYF. CDR3 coding DNA: TGCGCCAGCAGCTTGGTTCCTAGGGGCTCAGATACGCAGTATTTT.

V gene TRBV11-2 combines with J gene TRBJ2-7, with 8 bases matching TRBD1. V was clipped by 5 bases and J by 6 bases; unmatched bases: 9. CDR1 and CDR2 from the germline V gene are SGHAT and FQNNGV. The CDR3 has 14 residues. The CDR3 coding sequence is TGTGCCAGCAGCCCTTCCGACAGGGGCGGCGAGCAGTACTTC. This codes for CASSPSDRGGEQYF.